The clone carrying this TCR beta chain turned up a few times. Its specificity is unknown. TCRdb's table, derived via immunoSEQ multiplex PCR, lists solely in-frame clones and lacks some. Of about 1 million clones listed, about 77% are singletons. Looked up from germline, CDR1 is SGHTA and CDR2 is FQGNSA. J was trimmed by 10 bases and V by 1 base; bases with no gene match: 13. There are 17 residues in the CDR3. This sample stems from a study of shared clonotypes between healthy human individuals. Study overall: Aged between 18 and 49, the donors were two women and a few men. Study observations and caveats: In four donors, around 5.5% of naive CD4 clonotypes appeared in common. Memory subsets generally showed lower estimated richness than naive subsets.

Donors had no recently reported acute infections or vaccinations and were HIV-negative. The sequenced sample was memory CD4+ T cells sorted from blood. The subset was: CD45RA-negative fraction. The chain joins TRBV7-2 to TRBJ1-6; TRBD1 agrees at 7 bases. This receptor was taken from a man between 18 and 35 years old in good health. The CDR3 DNA reads TGTGCCAGCAGCTTAGTCTCCGGACAGGTGGGGGTGTCACCCCTCCACTTT. Translation: CASSLVSGQVGVSPLHF. Filled out from reference TRBV7-2 and TRBJ1-6, the complete variable domain reads GAGVSQSPSNKVTEKGKDVELRCDPISGHTALYWYRQSLGQGLEFLIYFQGNSAPDKSGLPSDRFSAERTGGSVSTLTIQRTQQEDSAVYLCASSLVSGQVGVSPLHFGNGTRLTVT.